The clone carrying this TCR beta chain was recorded only once. The sample belongs to a study of CD8+ T cells in alopecia areata. Background on the study: After 6 to 18 months of tofacitinib, follow-up continued 6 months off drug.

Reverse transcription of extracted RNA yielded cDNA, which provided the sequencing template. Produced via immunoSEQ multiplex PCR; TCRdb's table is partial and in-frame only. This sample yields roughly 120,000 clones, of which 35% to 45% are seen a single time; about 3.1% belongs to the top ten. Sorted populations comprised CD4+ and CD8+ T cells obtained from PBMCs. The germline V gene encodes CDR1 SEHNR and CDR2 FQNEAQ (reference sequence). The CDR3 length is 15 residues. The ends were cut back, 4 bases at V and 3 bases at J, with 16 bases in the middle. This sequence was found in a human donor with alopecia areata. The rearrangement joins TRBV7-9 to TRBJ2-7; D gene unclear. The sequencing sample was made of CD4+ T cells sorted from blood. The chain's CDR3 is CASSSLDNPHYEQYF. The CDR3 coding sequence is TGTGCCAGCAGCTCCCTAGACAATCCCCACTACGAGCAGTACTTC.